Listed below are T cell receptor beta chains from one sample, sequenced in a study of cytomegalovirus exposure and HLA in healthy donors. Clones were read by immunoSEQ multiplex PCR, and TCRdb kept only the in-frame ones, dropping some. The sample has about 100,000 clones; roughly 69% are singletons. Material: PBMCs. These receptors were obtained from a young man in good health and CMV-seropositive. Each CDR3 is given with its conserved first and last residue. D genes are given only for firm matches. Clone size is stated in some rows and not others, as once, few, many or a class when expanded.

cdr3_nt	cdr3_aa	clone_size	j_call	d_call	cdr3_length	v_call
TGTGCCAGCAGGGGACTAGCGGGGAACACCGGGGAGCTGTTTTTT	CASRGLAGNTGELFF	NA	TRBJ2-2	TRBD2	15	TRBV2
TGTGCCAGCAGCCCGCCGGGGGGATGGGGCAATGAGCAGTTCTTC	CASSPPGGWGNEQFF	NA	TRBJ2-1	TRBD2	15	TRBV7-2
TGTGCCAGCAGTCAAGGACAGGAAGCTTTCTTT	CASSQGQEAFF	few	TRBJ1-1	NA	11	TRBV6-1
TGTGCCAGCAGTTTGACCGGGACTCTTGGAGGGCAGTACTTC	CASSLTGTLGGQYF	NA	TRBJ2-7	NA	14	TRBV27
TGTGCCAGCAGGGGGTTAAGGAGCGGGGGGACAGATACGCAGTATTTT	CASRGLRSGGTDTQYF	NA	TRBJ2-3	TRBD2	16	TRBV11-2
TGTGCCAGCAGCCCCGGACAGGCCCGTAACTATGGCTACACCTTC	CASSPGQARNYGYTF	NA	TRBJ1-2	TRBD1	15	TRBV7-2
TGTGCCAGCAGCGGGGGGAGCTTGGAGACCCAGTACTTC	CASSGGSLETQYF	NA	TRBJ2-5	NA	13	TRBV5-4
TGTGCCAGCAGTTTCTCTAGCACAGATACGCAGTATTTT	CASSFSSTDTQYF	NA	TRBJ2-3	NA	13	TRBV25-1
TGTGCCAGCAACATCAAGGTACGGAGCGACTACACAGATACGCAGTATTTT	CASNIKVRSDYTDTQYF	once	TRBJ2-3	NA	17	TRBV7-9
TGTGCCACTTCCGGGATCGGGGGGGCCCGAGAGACCCAGTACTTC	CATSGIGGARETQYF	NA	TRBJ2-5	TRBD2	15	TRBV6-5